Detailed here is one TCR beta chain. The CDR3 covers 15 residues. Germline CDR1 reads MNHEY; CDR2 reads SVGEGT. V lost 5 bases and J lost 3, with 15 bases in between. Original processing methods: Amplification from reference gene primers served as the basis for estimated nucleated cell counts. TCRdb's table, derived via immunoSEQ multiplex PCR, lists solely in-frame clones and lacks some. V, J and clone size were drawn from that table, and D and trimming were deduced from the DNA. The data show 300,000 to 350,000 clones, approximately 84% seen once. This sample was included in a study of blood T cell repertoires in COVID-19. Background on the study: From the United States, Italy and Spain came samples of acute and convalescent COVID-19.

Cohort 3 recovery required two negative PCRs, clearance, or symptom resolution. The gene calls are TRBV6-2 or TRBV6-3 and TRBJ2-3; D is perhaps TRBD2 (6 bases). The sample taken for sequencing was PBMCs or T cells enriched from blood (not recorded which). The receptor's source is a young woman who had recovered from COVID-19. CDR3 region: CASSRRLVGTDTQYF. The CDR3 nucleotides are TGTGCCAGCAGTCGACGACTAGTGGGTACAGATACGCAGTATTTT.